Listed below are T cell receptor beta chains from one sample, sequenced in a study of cytomegalovirus exposure and HLA in healthy donors. Repertoires were generated with immunoSEQ multiplex PCR, while TCRdb's copy carries only in-frame clones and drops some. The repertoire consists of almost 200,000 clones, with about 81% occurring once and the leading ten covering around 1.2%. The sample was PBMCs. Source of these receptors: a woman aged 25 to 45 in good health and CMV-seronegative. The CDR3 runs from the conserved cysteine through the conserved F or W. The D gene is left open where the match is weak. A row's size may be missing; if present it is once, few, many or a size class.

J: TRBJ2-1
D: TRBD2
length: 15
V: TRBV6-1
size: once
CDR3: CASRKEAGVGNEQFF
DNA: TGTGCCAGCAGGAAAGAAGCGGGAGTCGGAAATGAGCAGTTCTTC

J: TRBJ2-2
D: -
length: 16
V: TRBV4-2
size: -
CDR3: CASSQDMSQRPGELFF
DNA: TGTGCCAGCAGCCAAGATATGTCCCAGCGACCCGGGGAGCTGTTTTTT

J: TRBJ2-1
D: TRBD2
length: 16
V: TRBV29-1
size: -
CDR3: CSGSPLAGSSYNEQFF
DNA: TGCAGCGGAAGTCCCTTAGCGGGAAGCTCCTACAATGAGCAGTTCTTC

J: TRBJ1-1
D: TRBD1
length: 16
V: TRBV5-1
size: -
CDR3: CASSARGQGAVNEAFF
DNA: TGCGCCAGCAGCGCCCGGGGACAGGGGGCTGTGAATGAAGCTTTCTTT

J: TRBJ2-1
D: -
length: 11
V: TRBV29-1
size: -
CDR3: CSVPADNEQFF
DNA: TGCAGCGTTCCGGCGGACAATGAGCAGTTCTTC

J: TRBJ2-5
D: -
length: 17
V: TRBV11-2
size: -
CDR3: CASSLEGGRGPGETQYF
DNA: TGTGCCAGCAGCTTAGAGGGTGGTAGAGGGCCCGGGGAGACCCAGTACTTC

J: TRBJ1-2
D: TRBD1
length: 13
V: TRBV12-5
size: -
CDR3: CASGWGQGEGYTF
DNA: TGTGCTAGTGGTTGGGGACAGGGAGAGGGCTACACCTTC

J: TRBJ1-1
D: TRBD1
length: 15
V: TRBV2
size: -
CDR3: CASRDRDRGTTEAFF
DNA: TGTGCCAGCAGGGACCGGGACAGGGGTACCACTGAAGCTTTCTTT

J: TRBJ1-5
D: -
length: 12
V: TRBV28
size: few
CDR3: CASTTTNQPQHF
DNA: TGTGCCAGCACCACGACAAACCAGCCCCAGCATTTT

J: TRBJ1-2
D: -
length: 13
V: TRBV6-1
size: once
CDR3: CASSRQEDYGYTF
DNA: TGTGCCAGCAGTAGACAGGAGGACTATGGCTACACCTTC

J: TRBJ2-3
D: TRBD1
length: 17
V: TRBV27
size: -
CDR3: CASSFSPGQGGTDTQYF
DNA: TGTGCCAGCAGTTTCTCCCCGGGACAGGGCGGTACAGATACGCAGTATTTT

J: TRBJ2-3
D: TRBD1
length: 16
V: TRBV11-2
size: once
CDR3: CASSFYRGPKTDTQYF
DNA: TGTGCCAGCAGCTTCTACAGGGGCCCAAAAACAGATACGCAGTATTTT

J: TRBJ1-1
D: TRBD1
length: 13
V: TRBV10-1
size: -
CDR3: CASSETGALGAFF
DNA: TGCGCCAGCAGTGAGACAGGGGCACTGGGAGCTTTCTTT

J: TRBJ2-7
D: TRBD1
length: 14
V: TRBV6-5
size: -
CDR3: CASSPGTGPYEQYF
DNA: TGTGCCAGCAGCCCCGGGACAGGGCCCTACGAGCAGTACTTC

J: TRBJ2-3
D: -
length: 14
V: TRBV6-5
size: -
CDR3: CASSYTGSTDTQYF
DNA: TGTGCCAGCAGTTACACGGGTAGCACAGATACGCAGTATTTT

J: TRBJ1-2
D: -
length: 18
V: TRBV28
size: many
CDR3: CASSSPDPREGHDYGYTF
DNA: TGTGCCAGCAGTTCCCCCGATCCCAGGGAAGGGCACGACTATGGCTACACCTTC

J: TRBJ2-1
D: TRBD2
length: 18
V: TRBV5-1
size: -
CDR3: CASSLGTGLAGPMDEQFF
DNA: TGCGCCAGCAGCTTGGGAACGGGACTAGCGGGACCAATGGATGAGCAGTTCTTC

J: TRBJ1-1
D: TRBD1
length: 15
V: TRBV5-8
size: -
CDR3: CASSPLTGIGTEAFF
DNA: TGTGCCAGCAGCCCACTGACAGGGATCGGGACTGAAGCTTTCTTT

J: TRBJ2-1
D: TRBD2
length: 15
V: TRBV5-1
size: -
CDR3: CASSLGGGPYNEQFF
DNA: TGCGCCAGCAGCTTGGGCGGGGGACCCTACAATGAGCAGTTCTTC

J: TRBJ2-5
D: -
length: 13
V: TRBV5-1
size: -
CDR3: CASSFGVVETQYF
DNA: TGCGCCAGCAGCTTCGGTGTAGTTGAGACCCAGTACTTC

J: TRBJ2-7
D: TRBD1
length: 13
V: TRBV27
size: -
CDR3: CASPGRGSYEQYF
DNA: TGTGCCAGCCCCGGCAGGGGGAGCTACGAGCAGTACTTC

J: TRBJ1-5
D: TRBD1
length: 16
V: TRBV6-1
size: -
CDR3: CASSEVGGRVDQPQHF
DNA: TGTGCCAGCAGTGAAGTAGGGGGCAGGGTTGATCAGCCCCAGCATTTT

J: TRBJ2-3
D: TRBD1
length: 16
V: TRBV7-9
size: -
CDR3: CASSFRPGQGDHTQYF
DNA: TGTGCCAGCAGCTTCCGCCCCGGACAGGGGGATCATACGCAGTATTTT

J: TRBJ2-2
D: -
length: 15
V: TRBV30
size: -
CDR3: CAWSVLERNTGELFF
DNA: TGTGCCTGGAGTGTACTAGAGAGAAACACCGGGGAGCTGTTTTTT

J: TRBJ2-3
D: -
length: 16
V: TRBV5-1
size: -
CDR3: CASSLDRQGSTDTQYF
DNA: TGCGCCAGCAGCTTGGATCGGCAGGGGAGCACAGATACGCAGTATTTT

J: TRBJ1-2
D: TRBD1
length: 13
V: TRBV19
size: -
CDR3: CASGTGDLGGYTF
DNA: TGTGCCAGTGGGACAGGGGACCTCGGTGGCTACACCTTC

J: TRBJ1-3
D: -
length: 16
V: TRBV6-1
size: once
CDR3: CASSVKEASSGNTIYF
DNA: TGTGCCAGCAGTGTCAAAGAGGCCAGCTCTGGAAACACCATATATTTT

J: TRBJ2-3
D: TRBD1
length: 14
V: TRBV29-1
size: -
CDR3: CSVDRDRSTDTQYF
DNA: TGCAGCGTTGACCGGGACAGATCCACAGATACGCAGTATTTT

J: TRBJ1-2
D: -
length: 13
V: TRBV28
size: -
CDR3: CASSFAGRAGYTF
DNA: TGTGCCAGCAGTTTCGCGGGGAGAGCTGGCTACACCTTC

J: TRBJ2-7
D: -
length: 12
V: TRBV5-1
size: once
CDR3: CASNGDTYEQYF
DNA: TGCGCCAGCAACGGGGATACCTACGAGCAGTACTTC

J: TRBJ2-7
D: -
length: 15
V: TRBV6-1
size: many
CDR3: CASIADETGSGEQYF
DNA: TGTGCCAGCATCGCCGATGAAACAGGGTCGGGAGAGCAGTACTTC

J: TRBJ1-5
D: -
length: 16
V: TRBV5-1
size: -
CDR3: CASSLLPGSSNQPQHF
DNA: TGCGCCAGCAGCTTGTTACCGGGTTCGAGCAATCAGCCCCAGCATTTT

J: TRBJ1-5
D: -
length: 13
V: TRBV19
size: -
CDR3: CASANTRAQPQHF
DNA: TGTGCCAGTGCCAACACCAGGGCTCAGCCCCAGCATTTT

J: TRBJ1-1
D: TRBD1
length: 15
V: TRBV28
size: -
CDR3: CASSPNPGQGPEAFF
DNA: TGTGCCAGCAGTCCTAATCCGGGACAGGGGCCGGAAGCTTTCTTT

J: TRBJ2-7
D: TRBD2
length: 15
V: TRBV5-1
size: -
CDR3: CASSSGGVLSYEQYF
DNA: TGCGCCAGCAGCTCCGGGGGGGTCCTTTCCTACGAGCAGTACTTC

J: TRBJ1-5
D: TRBD1
length: 14
V: TRBV18
size: -
CDR3: CASSLGQVNQPQHF
DNA: TGTGCCAGCTCACTGGGACAGGTGAATCAGCCCCAGCATTTT

J: TRBJ2-1
D: -
length: 16
V: TRBV4-1
size: -
CDR3: CASSQEPPRTERVTVF
DNA: TGCGCCAGCAGCCAAGAACCCCCTAGAACCGAGAGGGTGACGGTCTTC

J: TRBJ1-4
D: TRBD1
length: 15
V: TRBV5-1
size: -
CDR3: CASSEMTGGNEKLFF
DNA: TGCGCCAGCAGCGAAATGACAGGGGGAAACGAAAAACTGTTTTTT

J: TRBJ2-1
D: -
length: 17
V: TRBV6-1
size: -
CDR3: CASSEFEGHSIYNEQFF
DNA: TGTGCCAGCAGTGAATTTGAGGGACACTCAATTTACAATGAGCAGTTCTTC